This TCR beta chain was recorded in a study of response to subunit inactivated influenza vaccine. CDR3 length: 13 amino acids. Looked up from germline, CDR1 is SGHAT and CDR2 is FQNNGV. V gave up 6 bases and J gave up 8 bases; unmatched junction bases: 6. Remarks on this clonotype: Antigen unknown.

Study-wide findings and caveats: The authors proposed limited new T cell recruitment per seasonal influenza vaccination.

TCRdb redid the calling of the RT-PCR reads with MiXCR, one entry per CDR3 protein. The top ten hold around 9.9% of the sample, which has roughly 180,000 distinct CDR3 sequences, 9.2% seen once. The rearrangement joins TRBV11-2 to TRBJ2-1, with 8 positions matching TRBD1. This sequence originates from a man aged 45-60 years who received an inactivated influenza vaccine. The source was non-naive T cells sorted from PBMCs, collected on the day of vaccination. As DNA, the CDR3 is TGTGCCAGCAGGGTGACAGGGGTCCATGAGCAGTTCTTC. Its translation is CASRVTGVHEQFF.